This record looks at one T cell receptor beta chain sequence and its context. These data come from a study of blood T cell repertoires in COVID-19. In the study overall: PBMCs, B-cell-depleted T cells, or T cells provided the cDNA or gDNA that made up the material.

This CDR3 comprises 13 residues. Looked up from germline, CDR1 is GTSNPN and CDR2 is SVGIG (reference sequence). V lost 5 bases to trimming and J lost 12 bases, with 17 bases between them. Using immunoSEQ multiplex PCR, the repertoire was profiled, and TCRdb retains in-frame clones only, with some absent. The repertoire consists of 250,000 to 300,000 clones, with approximately 86% occurring once and the leading ten covering 13%. The chain is built from TRBV30 and TRBJ1-6; D is possibly TRBD1 (6 bases). This TCR was recovered from a woman aged 70 to 79 with COVID-19, enrolled during active disease. Sequences were obtained from peripheral blood. CDR3 sequence: CAWGSRPGEPLHF. In DNA form, the CDR3 reads TGTGCCTGGGGTTCTCGGCCAGGGGAACCCCTCCACTTT.